This note documents a single T cell receptor beta chain sequence. In this sample, this clonotype turned up a few times. The clone's antigen remains unknown. There are no base qualities to consult, and no much larger clone falls within one base. The germline V gene gives CDR1 as SNHLY and CDR2 as FYNNEI. From the cysteine through the phenylalanine, the CDR3 covers 19 amino acids. Only CDR3 DNA is held: 57 bases, read in frame from base 1. V loses 3 bases at its end and J loses 3 bases; junction bases beyond the gene matches: 14. The sample comes from a study of T cell repertoires in cytomegalovirus infection (dated by TCRdb to between 2018 and 2021). Context from the whole study: Donor HLA type was relevant to the analysis, as public TCR beta signatures indicated carriage of CMV infection together with the matching HLA type.

The investigation overall reported the following: In both this cohort and an independent cohort of a few hundred donors, the cumulative frequency of public TCR beta family members distinguished carriers of CMV infection plus the relevant HLA type. The ex vivo response was dominated by HLA-C-restricted CMV-specific TCR beta clonotypes, which also provided the single most frequent clonotype in two of eight donors.

Data came from an Illumina HiSeq 1500. Clones were called with MiXCR by TCRdb after fastp trimmed the public reads at Q25, and only in-frame beta chains were retained. Entries are consolidated by CDR3 protein sequence, retaining the most common genes and DNA. For this sample the table gives roughly 280,000 distinct CDR3 sequences, of which 9.1% were detected only once. Of the sample, about 14% is held by the ten largest clones. Sequencing was done on a sample of PBMCs. This TCR came from a human donor in good health (CMV status not recorded). Some clones in this sample may be carry-over from other donors' samples. The chain was built from TRBV2 and TRBJ2-3; TRBD2 matches 11 bases in the middle. CDR3 reads: CASSERFLAGGPFTDTQYF. In nucleotide form, the sequence is TGTGCCAGCAGTGAGCGGTTTTTAGCGGGAGGGCCTTTTACAGATACGCAGTATTTT.